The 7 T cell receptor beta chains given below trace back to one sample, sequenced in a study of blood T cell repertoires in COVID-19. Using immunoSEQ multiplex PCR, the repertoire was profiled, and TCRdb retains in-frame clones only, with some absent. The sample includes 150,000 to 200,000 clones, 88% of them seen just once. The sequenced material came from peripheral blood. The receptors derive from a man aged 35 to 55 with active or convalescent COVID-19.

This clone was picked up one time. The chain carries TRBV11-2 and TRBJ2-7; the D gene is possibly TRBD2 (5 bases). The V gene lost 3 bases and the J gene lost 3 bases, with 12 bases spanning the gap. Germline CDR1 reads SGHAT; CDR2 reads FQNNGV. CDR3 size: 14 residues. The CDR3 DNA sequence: TGTGCCAGCAGCTTTAAGGCTCGGGACTACGAGCAGTACTTC. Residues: CASSFKARDYEQYF.

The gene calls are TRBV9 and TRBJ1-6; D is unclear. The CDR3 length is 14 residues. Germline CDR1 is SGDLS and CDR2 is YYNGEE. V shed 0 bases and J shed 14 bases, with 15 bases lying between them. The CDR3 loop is CASSVGTRGSALHF. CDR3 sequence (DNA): TGTGCCAGCAGCGTAGGGACCCGGGGTTCGGCCCTCCACTTT.

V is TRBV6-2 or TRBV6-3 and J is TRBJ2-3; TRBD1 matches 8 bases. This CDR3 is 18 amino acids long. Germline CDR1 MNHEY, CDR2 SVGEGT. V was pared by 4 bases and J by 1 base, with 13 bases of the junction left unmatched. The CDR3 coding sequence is TGTGCCAGCAGTTTTTCGATTGAGGACAGGGTGGGCACAGATACGCAGTATTTT. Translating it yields CASSFSIEDRVGTDTQYF.

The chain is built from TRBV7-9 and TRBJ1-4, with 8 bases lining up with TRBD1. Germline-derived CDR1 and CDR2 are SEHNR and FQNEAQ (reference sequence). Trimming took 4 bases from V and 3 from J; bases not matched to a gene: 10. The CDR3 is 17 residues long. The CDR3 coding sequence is TGTGCCAGCAGCTCCTCAAACGCGGGACAGGCTAATGAAAAACTGTTTTTT. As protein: CASSSSNAGQANEKLFF.

The CDR3 nucleotides are TGTGCCAGCAGTTACGACCTAACGACATATTCACCCCTCCACTTT. This codes for CASSYDLTTYSPLHF. The V gene is TRBV6-6, the J gene TRBJ1-6; no clear D. Trimming left V 2 bases short and J 8 bases short, with 13 bases between. Looked up from germline, CDR1 is MNHNY and CDR2 is SVGAGI (reference sequence). This CDR3 spans 15 amino acids.

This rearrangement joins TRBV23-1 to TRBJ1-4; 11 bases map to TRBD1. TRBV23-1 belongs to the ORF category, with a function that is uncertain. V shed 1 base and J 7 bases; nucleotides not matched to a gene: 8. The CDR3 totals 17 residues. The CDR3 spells CASSQCPDRGQSEKLFF. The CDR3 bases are TGCGCCAGCAGTCAATGTCCGGACAGGGGGCAAAGTGAAAAACTGTTTTTT.

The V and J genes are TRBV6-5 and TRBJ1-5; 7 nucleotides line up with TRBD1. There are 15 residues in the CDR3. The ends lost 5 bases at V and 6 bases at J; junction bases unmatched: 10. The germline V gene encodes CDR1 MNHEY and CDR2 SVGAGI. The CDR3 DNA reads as TGTGCCAGCAGTAGAACCGGGGCAGGGGGTCAGCCCCAGCATTTT. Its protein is CASSRTGAGGQPQHF.